This T cell receptor (beta chain) was sequenced in a study of T cells after yellow fever vaccination. The overall study: When fractions had low cell numbers, they were prepared with SMART-Seq v4 Ultra Low Input. The study's findings and limits: Researchers noted that a small share of clonotypes showed up in both CD4 and CD8 compartments. Abundant bulk-population clonotypes could contaminate the FACS-sorted repertoires.

TCRdb itself ran the 5' RACE reads through MiXCR, one entry per CDR3 protein. This table holds hundreds of thousands of distinct CDR3 sequences, approximately 13% found once. Germline V CDR1 and CDR2: SGHRS, YFSETQ. V was trimmed by 5 bases and J by 4 bases, leaving 14 bases between them. The CDR3 consists of 14 residues. Worth noting for this clonotype: What it binds is not known.

The chain is built from TRBV5-1 and TRBJ2-3; unclear D gene. This clonotype was sampled from a man younger than 40 who received the YFV17D yellow fever vaccine. The sequencing here drew on PBMCs, taken on the day of the yellow fever booster vaccination. The CDR3 DNA follows: TGCGCCAGCAGAGTTAGCCCAGTCGCAGATACGCAGTATTTT. This codes for CASRVSPVADTQYF.